A single sample is the source of the 24 T cell receptor beta chains below, sequenced in a study of control samples from healthy donors and cancer patients (dated by TCRdb to about 2020). The library relied on the immunoSEQ multiplex PCR assay. TCRdb mirrors the immuneACCESS table, restricted to in-frame sequences. Some clones are absent from its copies; in checked studies, under half trace to an unresolved V gene, and the reason for the others is unknown. The sample contains about 95,000 clones, 88% of them found a single time. Together, the top ten hold approximately 15% of the sample. Sequencing was done on a sample of blood. Receptor source: a woman in her sixties or seventies in good health.

The genes are TRBV19 and TRBJ1-4; D gene unclear. Germline assignment: CDR1 LNHDA and CDR2 SQIVND (reference sequence). This CDR3 contains 12 residues. The V end lost 5 bases, the J end lost 4 bases, and 5 bases lay between the germline ends. The CDR3 loop is CASSLRNEKLFF. CDR3 DNA sequence: TGTGCCAGTAGTTTACGTAATGAAAAACTGTTTTTT.

V gene TRBV12-3 or TRBV12-4 combines with J gene TRBJ1-2; D remains unclear. V dropped 6 bases and J dropped 4 bases, with 9 bases sitting between them. The CDR3 runs to 12 residues. CDR3 region: CASRRYGYGYTF. The CDR3 DNA reads TGTGCCAGCAGGAGGTACGGCTATGGCTACACCTTC.

The genes are TRBV6-6 and TRBJ1-2; D call uncertain. The CDR3 length is 13 residues. Looked up from germline, CDR1 is MNHNY and CDR2 is SVGAGI (reference sequence). The ends were cut back, 5 bases at V and 4 bases at J, with 11 bases in the middle. The CDR3 loop is CASSQVSGYGYTF. In DNA form, the CDR3 reads TGTGCCAGCAGTCAAGTCTCAGGCTATGGCTACACCTTC.

The V call is TRBV29-1, the J call TRBJ2-7; 9 positions match TRBD1. Germline CDR1 is SQVTM and CDR2 is ANQGSEA. The CDR3 extends over 12 amino acids. The V gene end was trimmed by 4 bases and the J gene end by 6 bases; junction bases not matched to a gene: 4. The CDR3 spells CSVGDRGSEQYF. The CDR3 DNA follows: TGCAGCGTTGGCGACAGGGGGAGCGAGCAGTACTTC.

V is TRBV11-3 and J is TRBJ1-2; 11 nucleotides agree with TRBD1. Germline V gene data show CDR1 as SGHNT and CDR2 as YENEEA. Trimming took 1 base from V and 9 from J; bases not matched to a gene: 10. The CDR3 sequence is 16 residues long. This chain's CDR3 is CASSLANGTGGVCYTF. The CDR3 coding sequence is TGTGCCAGCAGCTTAGCCAACGGGACAGGGGGTGTTTGCTACACCTTC.

The genes are TRBV5-6 and TRBJ1-1, with D perhaps TRBD1 (5 bases). Germline CDR1 SGHDT, CDR2 YYEEEE. This CDR3 comprises 16 residues. V gave up 0 bases and J gave up 3 bases, with 15 bases separating them. The CDR3 nucleotides are TGTGCCAGCAGCTTGGATATCGGGGCCTTGTACACTGAAGCTTTCTTT. Translated, it gives CASSLDIGALYTEAFF.

The chain has TRBV11-1 and TRBJ2-7; D gene unclear. The CDR3 length is 13 residues. The germline V gene has CDR1 SGHAT and CDR2 FQDESV (reference sequence). Between the trimmed V and J ends, which lost 4 bases and 3 bases, there was a span of 10 bases. In DNA, the CDR3 is TGTGCCAGCAGCTCCTTAAGGGTCTACGAGCAGTACTTC. Its protein is CASSSLRVYEQYF.

The chain combines TRBV5-5 with TRBJ2-5, with 9 nucleotides matching TRBD1. V lost 4 bases, J lost 2 bases, and 6 bases stayed unmatched. The CDR3 has 15 amino acids. Germline CDR1 reads SGHKS; CDR2 reads YYEKEE (reference sequence). CDR3 nucleotide sequence: TGTGCCAGCAGCCGAACAGGGGGCTGGCAAGAGACCCAGTACTTC. Translation: CASSRTGGWQETQYF. The entire variable domain, with the rest obtained from reference TRBV5-5 and TRBJ2-5, is as follows: DAGVTQSPTHLIKTRGQQVTLRCSPISGHKSVSWYQQVLGQGPQFIFQYYEKEERGRGNFPDRFSARQFPNYSSELNVNALLLGDSALYLCASSRTGGWQETQYFGPGTRLLVL.

Of note for this clone: At one of its ends the junction is not consistent with the germline gene, which may arise from a read error. The chain couples TRBV6-5 to TRBJ1-3, with D perhaps matching TRBD1 (5 bases). CDR1 and CDR2 (germline): MNHEY, SVGAGI. The CDR3 is 15 residues long. CDR3 region: CASSTSGSSGNTIYF. CDR3 DNA: TGTGCCAGCAGTACGTCAGGGTCCTCTGGGAACACCATATATTTT.

The chain is built from TRBV13 and TRBJ2-5; no definite D call. This CDR3 is built from 13 residues. With 5 bases removed from V and 2 bases from J, the gap between germline ends came to 9 bases. Germline-derived CDR1 and CDR2 are PRHDT and FYEKMQ (reference sequence). The chain's CDR3 is CASSGNVQETQYF. CDR3 coding DNA: TGTGCCAGCAGCGGAAACGTACAAGAGACCCAGTACTTC. Full variable domain (outside the CDR3, taken from reference TRBV13 and TRBJ2-5): AAGVIQSPRHLIKEKRETATLKCYPIPRHDTVYWYQQGPGQDPQFLISFYEKMQSDKGSIPDRFSAQQFSDYHSELNMSSLELGDSALYFCASSGNVQETQYFGPGTRLLVL.

This clone was recorded a few times. The genes are TRBV7-9 and TRBJ2-6; a possible D gene is TRBD1 (6 bases). The CDR3 loop spans 17 amino acids. The V and J ends lost 2 bases and 0 bases respectively, with 11 bases between them. Germline CDR1 and CDR2: SEHNR and FQNEAQ (reference sequence). CDR3 loop: CASSLWGRSSGANVLTF. The CDR3 DNA reads as TGTGCCAGCAGCTTATGGGGGCGTAGCTCTGGGGCCAACGTCCTGACTTTC.

V gene TRBV5-1 combines with J gene TRBJ2-7, with D maybe TRBD1 (5 bases). Trimming took off 0 bases at V and 6 bases at J, with 10 bases between the two ends. The germline CDR1 and CDR2 sequences are SGHRS and YFSETQ. This CDR3 comprises 13 residues. The CDR3 nucleotides are TGCGCCAGCAGCTTGGGGCAGGGCGGCGAGCAGTACTTC. Translating gives CASSLGQGGEQYF.

The CDR3 sequence: CASRNHNRDEKLFF. The CDR3 bases are TGTGCCAGCAGGAATCACAACAGGGACGAAAAACTGTTTTTT. The chain joins TRBV6-5 to TRBJ1-4; D may be TRBD1 (6 bases). There are 14 residues in the CDR3. CDR1 MNHEY and CDR2 SVGAGI come from the germline V gene. Between the trimmed V and J ends, which lost 6 bases and 8 bases, there was a span of 16 bases.

The gene calls are TRBV5-5 and TRBJ2-5, with 10 bases identical to TRBD1. J lost 2 bases, V lost 6 bases, and 16 bases had no gene match. Germline V lookup: CDR1 SGHKS, CDR2 YYEKEE (reference sequence). The CDR3 extends over 18 amino acids. This CDR3 is CASTTTPGQGILQETQYF. CDR3 DNA: TGTGCCAGCACCACAACGCCGGGACAGGGGATCCTACAAGAGACCCAGTACTTC.

The V and J genes are TRBV7-6 and TRBJ2-4; 7 nucleotides match TRBD1. Germline CDR1 is SGHVS and CDR2 is FNYEAQ. This CDR3 has 17 amino acids. The junction had 8 bases not matched to a gene; V was cut back by 1 base and J by 2 bases. This chain's CDR3 is CASSLDDPTGTKNIQYF. CDR3 nucleotide sequence: TGTGCCAGCAGCTTAGACGACCCGACAGGGACCAAAAACATTCAGTACTTC.

This clone was recorded a few times. The V gene is TRBV5-4, the J gene TRBJ2-5; possible D gene TRBD1, 6 bases. V lost 4 bases to trimming and J lost 2 bases, with 12 bases between them. The germline gives CDR1 SGHNT, CDR2 YYREEE (reference sequence). The CDR3 is made up of 14 amino acids. In DNA, the CDR3 is TGTGCCAGCAGCGCGGACAGTTTACAAGAGACCCAGTACTTC. Residues: CASSADSLQETQYF. Combining the CDR3 with reference TRBV5-4 and TRBJ2-5 gives the whole variable domain ETGVTQSPTHLIKTRGQQVTLRCSSQSGHNTVSWYQQALGQGPQFIFQYYREEENGRGNFPPRFSGLQFPNYSSELNVNALELDDSALYLCASSADSLQETQYFGPGTRLLVL.

This chain joins TRBV18 and TRBJ1-5; D call uncertain. Germline V gives CDR1 KGHSH, CDR2 LQKENI. The CDR3 totals 14 residues. The V gene lost 3 bases and the J gene lost 7 bases, with 13 bases spanning the gap. CDR3 region: CASSPSRDTQPQHF. The CDR3 region has the DNA TGTGCCAGCTCACCGAGTAGAGACACCCAGCCCCAGCATTTT.

The genes are TRBV7-2 and TRBJ1-6, with TRBD1 matching 8 bases. CDR1 is SGHTA and CDR2 is FQGNSA in the germline V gene. V shed 5 bases, J shed 8 bases, and the junction held 5 bases outside the gene matches. CDR3 length: 14 residues. The CDR3 DNA follows: TGTGCCAGCAGCGCCGACAGGGGATATTCACCCCTCCACTTT. It encodes CASSADRGYSPLHF. The variable domain in full, with the rest retrieved from reference TRBV7-2 and TRBJ1-6, is GAGVSQSPSNKVTEKGKDVELRCDPISGHTALYWYRQSLGQGLEFLIYFQGNSAPDKSGLPSDRFSAERTGGSVSTLTIQRTQQEDSAVYLCASSADRGYSPLHFGNGTRLTVT.

The chain employs TRBV27 and TRBJ1-2; 8 nucleotides line up with TRBD1. J lost 3 bases, V lost 5 bases, and 14 bases had no gene match. Germline-derived CDR1 and CDR2 are MNHEY and SMNVEV (reference sequence). The CDR3 runs 17 residues. CDR3 coding DNA: TGTGCCAGCAGTCCCTACTTAGGACAGGGAGGTGACTATGGCTACACCTTC. Translated, it gives CASSPYLGQGGDYGYTF.

The V gene is TRBV2, the J gene TRBJ1-2; D is unclear. CDR3 size: 15 residues. Germline V gene data show CDR1 as SNHLY and CDR2 as FYNNEI. With 2 bases removed from V and 5 bases from J, the gap between germline ends came to 15 bases. The CDR3 reads CASSENGRAGYGYTF. CDR3 bases: TGTGCCAGCAGTGAAAACGGCCGTGCTGGGTATGGCTACACCTTC. The variable domain in full, completed from reference TRBV2 and TRBJ1-2, reads EPEVTQTPSHQVTQMGQEVILRCVPISNHLYFYWYRQILGQKVEFLVSFYNNEISEKSEIFDDQFSVERPDGSNFTLKIRSTKLEDSAMYFCASSENGRAGYGYTFGSGTRLTVV.

The chain is built from TRBV3-1 (or the pseudogene TRBV3-2) and TRBJ2-2; a possible D gene is TRBD1 (6 bases). The V end lost 4 bases, the J end lost 6 bases, and 12 bases lay between the germline ends. The CDR3 loop spans 14 amino acids. Germline V CDR1 and CDR2: LGHDT, YNNKEL (reference sequence). The CDR3 sequence is CASSREQGAGELFF. In DNA form, the CDR3 reads TGTGCCAGCAGCCGAGAACAGGGTGCCGGGGAGCTGTTTTTT.

The V and J genes are TRBV4-1 and TRBJ1-2, with D unresolved. Trimming took 1 base from V and 8 from J, leaving 11 bases between them. The germline CDR1 and CDR2 sequences are MGHRA and YSYEKL. The CDR3 is 13 amino acids. The CDR3 nucleotides read TGCGCCAGCAGCCAAGGAGTAGGACTCGGCTACACCTTC. It is translated as CASSQGVGLGYTF.

The sample holds a few counts of this clone. The CDR3 DNA reads TGTGCCAGCAGTCAAGCGAGGGGTAACACCGGGGAGCTGTTTTTT. Its translation is CASSQARGNTGELFF. The V and J genes are TRBV7-9 and TRBJ2-2, with D possibly called TRBD1 or TRBD2 (5 bases each). CDR3 length: 15 amino acids. The germline V gene encodes CDR1 SEHNR and CDR2 FQNEAQ (reference sequence). With 6 bases removed from V and 2 bases from J, the gap between germline ends came to 13 bases.

The chain couples TRBV4-3 to TRBJ2-1; D call uncertain. Germline V gene lookup returns CDR1 LGHNA and CDR2 YSLEER. This CDR3 is built from 16 residues. V gave up 0 bases and J gave up 9 bases, with 18 bases separating them. Here the CDR3 DNA reads TGCGCCAGCAGCCAAGATATCGGTCGGGCTGTTGGTGAGCAGTTCTTC. Protein product: CASSQDIGRAVGEQFF.